This T cell receptor (beta chain) was recorded in a study of identifying expanded T cells in peripheral blood (dated by TCRdb to the late 2010s). Regarding the complete study: Technical replicates were generated by sequencing separate aliquots of the same genomic DNA pool, with four replicates compared pairwise.

The immunoSEQ Assay, which uses bias-controlled multiplex PCR amplification of genomic DNA, was used to profile TCRbeta CDR3 regions. In the original analysis: To quantify the absolute abundance of each unique TCRbeta CDR3 region, the sequences were collapsed and filtered. Two models were used to test differential abundance: a binomial model (Fisher-equivalent) and a beta-binomial model that adds time-dependent variance fitted from healthy donors. Clones with fewer than 5 combined templates were removed, and a clone was called differentially abundant if the clone's Benjamini-Hochberg FDR was below 0.01. Using the form v = (b*log(k)+a)^2, the beta-binomial variance was modeled as a function of the total template count across the two samples. In its TCRdb copy, this immuneACCESS table keeps in-frame sequences only and misses some clones. Where compared with another copy, unresolved V genes explain less than half of these, and the others have no known cause. D and trimming come from the DNA, and the V and J calls and clone size come from that table. The sample includes roughly 82,000 clones, with approximately 84% observed a single time. The ten largest clones capture 18% of the sample.

On this clone: The specificity of this receptor is unknown. No much larger clone exists at a distance of one base, and base qualities are not known.

No immune events, such as infections, were documented for the healthy donors during the collection period. To calibrate time-dependent variance in a beta-binomial model of T-cell clone differential abundance, blood repertoires from healthy donors were used as a training cohort. There were roughly 10 healthy donors in the training cohort, of whom 3 were female and 7 were male. The donors were between roughly 29 and 70 years old, with an average age of approximately 47 years. Whole blood from each healthy donor was obtained from a commercial supplier and was collected at three time points around 2 weeks apart. For immunosequencing, genomic DNA was extracted from whole blood that had not been sorted. General study outcomes and caveats: The beta-binomial model significantly reduced the number of clones called differentially abundant and the false-positive rate across all healthy-donor time intervals. Between technical replicates the binomial model flagged around 1.3 differentially abundant clones, whereas over roughly 2 weeks the binomial model flagged about 15 and over roughly 4 weeks around 18. In all healthy donors, the variance in clone template counts between samples taken roughly 14 days apart rose significantly as total template count increased. It was expected by the authors that biological variance in healthy repertoires might increase further over much longer intervals, such as months to years.

This clonotype was obtained from a person aged 18 to 75 in good health. Sequenced: blood.

The nucleotide sequence is given as TGCAGTGCTAGCTGGAACACTGAAGCTTTCTTT. It encodes CSASWNTEAFF. Rearrangement joined TRBV20-1 to TRBJ1-1; the D segment cannot be called with confidence. CDR1 is given as DFQATT and CDR2 as SNEGSKA, both from the germline V gene (reference sequence). Counted from cysteine to phenylalanine, this CDR3 has 11 amino acids. Only CDR3 DNA remains: 33 bases, in frame from the first base. Trimming removed 3 bases from V and 1 base from J, leaving 3 bases between the germline ends.